The clone carrying this TCR beta chain was picked up one time. These data originate in a study of T cell changes during pregnancy in multiple sclerosis. Profiling relied on immunoSEQ multiplex PCR, and the TCRdb table lists in-frame clones only, not all of them. The sample carries tens of thousands of clones, 92% recorded once. Trimming pared 7 bases from V and 0 bases from J, leaving 7 bases between. The CDR3 is made up of 13 amino acids. Germline V gene data show CDR1 as SQVTM and CDR2 as ANQGSEA. The sample in question was peripheral blood, obtained after pregnancy. This TCR was recovered from a female donor with multiple sclerosis, enrolled in a pregnancy study. The gene calls are TRBV29-1 and TRBJ2-6; D is undetermined. The CDR3 reads CSAEDSGANVLTF. In DNA form, the CDR3 reads TGCAGCGCAGAGGACTCTGGGGCCAACGTCCTGACTTTC.